This T cell receptor beta chain stems from a study of Graves' ophthalmopathy and Graves' hyperthyroidism. Study-wide background: Ophthalmopathy not arising within 18 months of follow-up defined hyperthyroidism as stable.

Concerning this clonotype: Its antigen is not identified. One base away lies a much larger clone, so this may be a sequencing read error.

Scientists amplified the TCR beta CDR3 regions from RNA transcripts. Second-round multiplex PCR followed a first-round RT-PCR using HTBI primers. TCRdb re-called the multiplex PCR reads through MiXCR, storing one row per CDR3 protein. The data contain around 1,000,000 distinct CDR3 sequences, approximately 35% of them seen just once; the ten biggest clones take up 11%. General study results and limits: The model predicted progression of ophthalmopathy with a sensitivity of more than 60%, and its specificity was less than 85%. With around 88% sensitivity and roughly 76% specificity, a 13-signature model separated ophthalmopathy from stable hyperthyroidism.

Germline V gives CDR1 SNHLY, CDR2 FYNNEI. The CDR3 contains 14 residues. The J segment lost 5 bases and the V segment lost 7 bases, leaving 5 bases of the junction unmatched. Excluded: other autoimmune disease, uncontrolled infection, pregnancy or lactation. This receptor was obtained from an adult man with Graves' hyperthyroidism. Source material: peripheral blood or thyroid tissue (not recorded which). V and J are TRBV2 and TRBJ1-4; 9 bases agree with TRBD1. CDR3 sequence (DNA): TGTGCCAGCAAAGCCGGGACAGGGAATGAAAAACTGTTTTTT. This translates into CASKAGTGNEKLFF. Using reference TRBV2 and TRBJ1-4 for the parts outside the CDR3, the full variable domain is EPEVTQTPSHQVTQMGQEVILRCVPISNHLYFYWYRQILGQKVEFLVSFYNNEISEKSEIFDDQFSVERPDGSNFTLKIRSTKLEDSAMYFCASKAGTGNEKLFFGSGTQLSVL.